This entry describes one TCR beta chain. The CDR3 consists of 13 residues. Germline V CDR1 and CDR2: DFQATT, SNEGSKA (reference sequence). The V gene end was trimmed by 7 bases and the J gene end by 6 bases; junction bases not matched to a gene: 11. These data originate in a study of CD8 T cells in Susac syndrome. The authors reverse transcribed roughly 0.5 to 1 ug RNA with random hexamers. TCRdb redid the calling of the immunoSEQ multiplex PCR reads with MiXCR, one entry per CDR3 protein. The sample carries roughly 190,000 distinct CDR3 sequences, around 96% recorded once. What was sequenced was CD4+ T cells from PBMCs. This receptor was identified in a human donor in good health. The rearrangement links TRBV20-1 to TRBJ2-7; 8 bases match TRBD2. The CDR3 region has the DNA TGCAGTGTTTCGGGACTAGGTTTCGGCGAGCAGTACTTC. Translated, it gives CSVSGLGFGEQYF.